This TCR beta chain appears in the sequencing data of a study of T cells in localized non-small cell lung cancer. Study-level points and caveats: Multi-region tumor sequencing was not done, so intratumor heterogeneity could not be excluded. Higher T cell density in the blood was associated with longer overall survival, whereas higher adjacent-lung clonality associated with shorter survival. Within adjacent lung there appeared a median around 57 of the top 100 tumor clones. Uninvolved adjacent lung showed higher T cell clonality than tumor.

Produced via immunoSEQ multiplex PCR; TCRdb's table is partial and in-frame only. The sample has approximately 15,000 clones; 90% are singletons. The CDR3 runs 13 residues. Germline loops: CDR1 GTSNPN, CDR2 SVGIG (reference sequence). Trimming left V 5 bases short and J 2 bases short, with 12 bases between. With respect to this clone: Its antigen remains unidentified.

The chain recombines TRBV30 with TRBJ1-2, with D unresolved. This TCR came from a woman aged 40-69 years with stage III lung adenocarcinoma. This sample comprised peripheral blood mononuclear cells, obtained before any cancer treatment. The CDR3 reads CAWEGGSNYGYTF. CDR3 coding DNA: TGTGCCTGGGAGGGAGGGTCAAACTATGGCTACACCTTC.